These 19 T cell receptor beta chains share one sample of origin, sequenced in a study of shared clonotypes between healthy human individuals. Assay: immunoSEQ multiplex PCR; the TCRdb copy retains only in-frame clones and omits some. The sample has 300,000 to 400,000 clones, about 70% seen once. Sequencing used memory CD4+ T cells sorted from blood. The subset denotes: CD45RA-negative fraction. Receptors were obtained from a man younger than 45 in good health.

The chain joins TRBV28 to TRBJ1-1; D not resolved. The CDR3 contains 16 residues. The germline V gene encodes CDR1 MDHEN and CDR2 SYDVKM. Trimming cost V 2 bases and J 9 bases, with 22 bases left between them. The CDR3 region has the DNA TGTGCCAGCAGTTTACCCCCAATACCAAAACCCCCAAAAGCTTTCTTT. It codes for CASSLPPIPKPPKAFF.

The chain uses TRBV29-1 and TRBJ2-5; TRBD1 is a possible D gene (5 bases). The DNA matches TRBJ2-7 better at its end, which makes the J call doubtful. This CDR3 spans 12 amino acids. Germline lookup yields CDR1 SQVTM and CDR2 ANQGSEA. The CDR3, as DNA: TGCAGCGTTCGTCAGGGCTCCTACGAGCAGTACTTC. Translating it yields CSVRQGSYEQYF.

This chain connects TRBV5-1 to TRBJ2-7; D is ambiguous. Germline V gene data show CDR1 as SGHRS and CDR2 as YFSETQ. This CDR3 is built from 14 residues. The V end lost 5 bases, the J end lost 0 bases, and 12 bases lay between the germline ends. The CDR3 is CASRNHLSSYEQYF. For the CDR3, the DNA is TGCGCCAGCAGAAACCATCTTAGCTCCTACGAGCAGTACTTC. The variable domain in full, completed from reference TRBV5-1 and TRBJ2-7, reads KAGVTQTPRYLIKTRGQQVTLSCSPISGHRSVSWYQQTPGQGLQFLFEYFSETQRNKGNFPGRFSGRQFSNSRSEMNVSTLELGDSALYLCASRNHLSSYEQYFGPGTRLTVT.

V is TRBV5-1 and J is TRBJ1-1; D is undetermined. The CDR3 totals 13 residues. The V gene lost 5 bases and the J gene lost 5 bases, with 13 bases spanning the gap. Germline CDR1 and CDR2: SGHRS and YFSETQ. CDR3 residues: CASSFLVDTEAFF. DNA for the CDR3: TGCGCCAGCAGTTTCCTAGTGGATACTGAAGCTTTCTTT. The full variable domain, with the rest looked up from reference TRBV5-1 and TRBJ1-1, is KAGVTQTPRYLIKTRGQQVTLSCSPISGHRSVSWYQQTPGQGLQFLFEYFSETQRNKGNFPGRFSGRQFSNSRSEMNVSTLELGDSALYLCASSFLVDTEAFFGQGTRLTVV.

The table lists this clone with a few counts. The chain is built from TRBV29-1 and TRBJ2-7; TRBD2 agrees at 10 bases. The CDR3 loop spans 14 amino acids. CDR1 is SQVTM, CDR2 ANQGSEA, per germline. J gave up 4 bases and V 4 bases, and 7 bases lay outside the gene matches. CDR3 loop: CSVVSGRGTYEQYF. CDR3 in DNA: TGCAGCGTTGTAAGCGGGAGGGGCACTTACGAGCAGTACTTC.

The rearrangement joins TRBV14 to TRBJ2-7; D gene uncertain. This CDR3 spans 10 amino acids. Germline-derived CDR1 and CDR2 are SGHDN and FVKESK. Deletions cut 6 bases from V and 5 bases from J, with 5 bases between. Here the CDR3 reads CASRSDEQYF. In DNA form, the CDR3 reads TGTGCCAGCAGGTCGGACGAGCAGTACTTC.

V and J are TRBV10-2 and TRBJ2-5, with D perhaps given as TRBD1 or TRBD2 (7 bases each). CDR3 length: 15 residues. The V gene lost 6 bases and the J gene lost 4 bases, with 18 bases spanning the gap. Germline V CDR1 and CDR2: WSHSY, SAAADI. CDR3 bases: TGCGCCAGCAGGAGTTCTGCAGGGGGGGGAGAGACCCAGTACTTC. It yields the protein CASRSSAGGGETQYF.

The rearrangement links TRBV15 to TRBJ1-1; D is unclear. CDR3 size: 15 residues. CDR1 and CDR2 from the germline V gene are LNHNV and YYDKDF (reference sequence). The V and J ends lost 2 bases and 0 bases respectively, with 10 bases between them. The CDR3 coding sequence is TGTGCCACCAGCAGATCCCGGGAGCTGAACACTGAAGCTTTCTTT. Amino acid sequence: CATSRSRELNTEAFF.

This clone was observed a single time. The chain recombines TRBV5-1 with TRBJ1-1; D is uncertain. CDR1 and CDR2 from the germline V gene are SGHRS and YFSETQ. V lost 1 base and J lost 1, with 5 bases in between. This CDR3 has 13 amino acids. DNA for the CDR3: TGCGCCAGCAGCTTGCCACAGAACACTGAAGCTTTCTTT. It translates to CASSLPQNTEAFF.

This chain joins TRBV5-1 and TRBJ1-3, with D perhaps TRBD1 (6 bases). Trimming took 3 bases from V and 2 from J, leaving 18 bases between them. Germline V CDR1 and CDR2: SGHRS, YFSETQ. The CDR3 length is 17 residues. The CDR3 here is CASSSGGGASTGNTIYF. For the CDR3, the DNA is TGCGCCAGCAGCTCCGGTGGGGGGGCATCAACTGGAAACACCATATATTTT.

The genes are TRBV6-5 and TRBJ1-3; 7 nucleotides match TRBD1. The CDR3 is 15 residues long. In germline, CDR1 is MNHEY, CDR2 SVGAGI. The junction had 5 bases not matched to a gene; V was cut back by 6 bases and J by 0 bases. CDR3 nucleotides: TGTGCCAGCAGCACCGGGACAGACTCTGGAAACACCATATATTTT. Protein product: CASSTGTDSGNTIYF.

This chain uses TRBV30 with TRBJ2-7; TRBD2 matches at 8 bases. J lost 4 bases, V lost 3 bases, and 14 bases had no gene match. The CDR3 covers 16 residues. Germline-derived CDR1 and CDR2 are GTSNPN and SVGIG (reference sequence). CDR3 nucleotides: TGTGCCTGGAGCCCCGGACCGGGACTAGTCAGATACGAGCAGTACTTC. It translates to CAWSPGPGLVRYEQYF. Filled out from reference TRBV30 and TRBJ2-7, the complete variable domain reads SQTIHQWPATLVQPVGSPLSLECTVEGTSNPNLYWYRQAAGRGLQLLFYSVGIGQISSEVPQNLSASRPQDRQFILSSKKLLLSDSGFYLCAWSPGPGLVRYEQYFGPGTRLTVT.

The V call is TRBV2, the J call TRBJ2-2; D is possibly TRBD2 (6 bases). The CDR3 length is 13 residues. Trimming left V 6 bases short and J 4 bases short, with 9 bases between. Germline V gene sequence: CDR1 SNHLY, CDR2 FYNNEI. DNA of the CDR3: TGTGCCAGCAGCGGGAGCCGCACCGGGGAGCTGTTTTTT. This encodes CASSGSRTGELFF.

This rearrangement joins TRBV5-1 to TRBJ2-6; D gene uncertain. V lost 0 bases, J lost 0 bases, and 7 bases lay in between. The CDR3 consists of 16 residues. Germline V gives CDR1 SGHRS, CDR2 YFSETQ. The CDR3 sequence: CASSLALGSGANVLTF. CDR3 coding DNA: TGCGCCAGCAGCTTGGCCCTTGGCTCTGGGGCCAACGTCCTGACTTTC.

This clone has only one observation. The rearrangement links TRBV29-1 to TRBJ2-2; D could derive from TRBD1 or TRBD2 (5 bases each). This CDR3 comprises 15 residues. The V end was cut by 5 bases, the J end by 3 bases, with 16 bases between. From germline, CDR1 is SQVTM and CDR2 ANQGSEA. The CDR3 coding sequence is TGCAGCGTTAAACCCCAAGGGACCTACACCGGGGAGCTGTTTTTT. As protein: CSVKPQGTYTGELFF.

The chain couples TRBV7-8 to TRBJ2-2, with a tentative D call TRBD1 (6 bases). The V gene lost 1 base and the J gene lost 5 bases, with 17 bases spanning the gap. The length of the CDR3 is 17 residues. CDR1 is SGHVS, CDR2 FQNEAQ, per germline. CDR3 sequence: CASSLEETGLGTGELFF. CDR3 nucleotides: TGTGCCAGCAGCTTAGAGGAGACAGGACTGGGGACCGGGGAGCTGTTTTTT.

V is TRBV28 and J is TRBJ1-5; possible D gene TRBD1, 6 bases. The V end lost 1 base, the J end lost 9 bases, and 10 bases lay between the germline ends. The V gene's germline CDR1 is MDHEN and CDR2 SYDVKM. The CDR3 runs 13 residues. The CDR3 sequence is CASSLSGAPPQHF. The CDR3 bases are TGTGCCAGCAGTTTATCAGGGGCACCGCCCCAGCATTTT.

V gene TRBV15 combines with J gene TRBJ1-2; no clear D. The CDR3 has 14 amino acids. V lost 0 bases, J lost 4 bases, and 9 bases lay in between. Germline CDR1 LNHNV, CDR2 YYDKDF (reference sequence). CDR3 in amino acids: CATSRDNTFYGYTF. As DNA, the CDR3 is TGTGCCACCAGCAGAGACAACACCTTCTATGGCTACACCTTC. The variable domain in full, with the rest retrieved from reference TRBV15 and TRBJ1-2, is DAMVIQNPRYQVTQFGKPVTLSCSQTLNHNVMYWYQQKSSQAPKLLFHYYDKDFNNEADTPDNFQSRRPNTSFCFLDIRSPGLGDTAMYLCATSRDNTFYGYTFGSGTRLTVV.

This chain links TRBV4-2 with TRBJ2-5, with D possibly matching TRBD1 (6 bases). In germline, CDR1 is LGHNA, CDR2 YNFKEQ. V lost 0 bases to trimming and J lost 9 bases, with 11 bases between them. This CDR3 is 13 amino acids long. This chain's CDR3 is CASSQDIDRPQYF. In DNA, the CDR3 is TGTGCCAGCAGCCAAGACATCGACAGGCCCCAGTACTTC.